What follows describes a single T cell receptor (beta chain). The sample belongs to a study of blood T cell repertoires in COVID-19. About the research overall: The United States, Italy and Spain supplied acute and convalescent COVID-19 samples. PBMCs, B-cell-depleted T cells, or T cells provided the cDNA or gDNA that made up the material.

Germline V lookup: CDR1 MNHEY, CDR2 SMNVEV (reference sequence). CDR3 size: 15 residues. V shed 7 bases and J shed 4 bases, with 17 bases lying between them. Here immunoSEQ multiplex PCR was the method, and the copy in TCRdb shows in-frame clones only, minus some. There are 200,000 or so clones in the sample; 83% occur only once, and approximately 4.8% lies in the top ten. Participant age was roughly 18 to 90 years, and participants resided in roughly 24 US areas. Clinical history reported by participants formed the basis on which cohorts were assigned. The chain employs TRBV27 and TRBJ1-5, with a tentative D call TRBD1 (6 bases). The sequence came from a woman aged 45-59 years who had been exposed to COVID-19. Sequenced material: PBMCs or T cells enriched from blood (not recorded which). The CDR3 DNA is TGTGCCAGCACCCTTAACCGACAGGCTAATCAGCCCCAGCATTTT. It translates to CASTLNRQANQPQHF.